Below are 9 T cell receptor beta chains sequenced from a single sample in a study of response to subunit inactivated influenza vaccine listed by TCRdb under 2018. Library method: RT-PCR. TCRdb names Illumina HiSeq 2500 as the instrument used. TCRdb redid the processing of the public reads, applying fastp at Q25 and MiXCR, and retained in-frame beta chains. One record per CDR3 amino acid sequence lists the most common genes and DNA. The sample table lists hundreds of thousands of distinct CDR3 sequences, 14% of them with a count of one. The ten largest clones add up to less than 7% of the sample. The sample in question was PBMCs from blood, obtained roughly 2 weeks before vaccination. Source of these receptors: a man aged 50 to 60 who received an inactivated influenza vaccine. Donor details come from another sample of the same person, matched by shared clones.

This clonotype was picked up a small number of times. The V call is TRBV6-1, the J call TRBJ1-4, with 9 bases lining up with TRBD1. Germline CDR1 reads MNHNS; CDR2 reads SASEGT. This CDR3 has 15 residues. V lost 6 bases, J lost 7 bases, and 9 bases stayed unmatched. The DNA of the CDR3 is TGTGCCAGCAGGCGTACAGGGGGCAGGGGTGAAAAACTGTTTTTT. Residues: CASRRTGGRGEKLFF.

This clonotype was seen a few times. This chain connects TRBV5-1 to TRBJ2-2; 9 positions agree with TRBD1. V was pared by 5 bases and J by 4 bases, with 9 bases of the junction left unmatched. Germline CDR1 SGHRS, CDR2 YFSETQ. This CDR3 comprises 16 residues. CDR3 nucleotide sequence: TGCGCCAGCAGTTTCCGGGACAGGGCGGTCACCGGGGAGCTGTTTTTT. Protein product: CASSFRDRAVTGELFF.

The chain recombines TRBV6-2 or TRBV6-3 with TRBJ2-1; weak D call: TRBD2 (5 bases). CDR3 length: 16 amino acids. Looked up from germline, CDR1 is MNHEY and CDR2 is SVGEGT. Trimming took 6 bases from V and 4 from J, leaving 19 bases between them. The CDR3 here is CASSTSWWEKYNEQFF. CDR3 nucleotide sequence: TGTGCCAGCAGCACTTCTTGGTGGGAGAAGTACAATGAGCAGTTCTTC.

The V gene is TRBV4-3, the J gene TRBJ2-7; D might be TRBD1 (6 bases). V dropped 0 bases and J dropped 3 bases, with 12 bases sitting between them. Germline V gene data show CDR1 as LGHNA and CDR2 as YSLEER. This CDR3 region has 15 residues. CDR3: CASSQDVGHRYEQYF. CDR3 bases: TGCGCCAGCAGCCAAGATGTGGGACACCGCTACGAGCAGTACTTC.

The chain recombines TRBV5-4 with TRBJ1-2; no clear D. Germline lookup yields CDR1 SGHNT and CDR2 YYREEE (reference sequence). The CDR3 runs 16 residues. The germline V and J ends were trimmed by 0 bases and 3 bases, with 15 bases remaining between them. This chain's CDR3 is CASSLDVGFGDYGYTF. The CDR3, as DNA: TGTGCCAGCAGCTTGGACGTCGGGTTCGGGGACTATGGCTACACCTTC.

V gene TRBV25-1 combines with J gene TRBJ1-1, with D maybe TRBD1 (5 bases). The CDR3 contains 15 residues. Trimming pared 5 bases from V and 0 bases from J, leaving 13 bases between. The V gene's germline CDR1 is MGHDK and CDR2 SYGVNS. The CDR3 loop reads CASSREGAMNTEAFF. The CDR3 DNA sequence: TGTGCCAGCAGTCGTGAAGGGGCGATGAACACTGAAGCTTTCTTT. The full variable domain, rest sourced from reference TRBV25-1 and TRBJ1-1, is EADIYQTPRYLVIGTGKKITLECSQTMGHDKMYWYQQDPGMELHLIHYSYGVNSTEKGDLSSESTVSRIRTEHFPLTLESARPSHTSQYLCASSREGAMNTEAFFGQGTRLTVV.

V and J are TRBV6-1 and TRBJ2-7; 9 bases are shared with TRBD1. The CDR3 runs 15 residues. Germline-derived CDR1 and CDR2 are MNHNS and SASEGT. The ends lost 6 bases at V and 3 bases at J; junction bases unmatched: 9. The CDR3 spells CASSRTGAINYEQYF. The CDR3 DNA is TGTGCCAGCAGCCGGACAGGGGCGATAAACTACGAGCAGTACTTC.

In its sample, this clonotype was seen many times. CDR3 DNA sequence: TGTGCCGGGGGTCGGAGGATCTTCCACAATGAGCAGTTCTTC. It translates to CAGGRRIFHNEQFF. The rearrangement joins TRBV6-1 to TRBJ2-1, with D perhaps assigned TRBD1 or TRBD2 (5 bases each). Germline V gene sequence: CDR1 MNHNS, CDR2 SASEGT. V was trimmed by 11 bases and J by 5 bases, leaving 19 bases between them. This CDR3 has 14 amino acids.

This clonotype showed up just a few times. V usage is TRBV5-6 and J usage is TRBJ2-1; D unclear. CDR1 is SGHDT and CDR2 is YYEEEE in the germline V gene. This CDR3 is built from 13 residues. V was shortened by 1 base and J by 10 bases, with 12 bases between the two germline ends. The CDR3 loop is CASSLFDGREQFF. Here the CDR3 DNA reads TGTGCCAGCAGCTTGTTCGACGGCAGGGAGCAGTTCTTC.